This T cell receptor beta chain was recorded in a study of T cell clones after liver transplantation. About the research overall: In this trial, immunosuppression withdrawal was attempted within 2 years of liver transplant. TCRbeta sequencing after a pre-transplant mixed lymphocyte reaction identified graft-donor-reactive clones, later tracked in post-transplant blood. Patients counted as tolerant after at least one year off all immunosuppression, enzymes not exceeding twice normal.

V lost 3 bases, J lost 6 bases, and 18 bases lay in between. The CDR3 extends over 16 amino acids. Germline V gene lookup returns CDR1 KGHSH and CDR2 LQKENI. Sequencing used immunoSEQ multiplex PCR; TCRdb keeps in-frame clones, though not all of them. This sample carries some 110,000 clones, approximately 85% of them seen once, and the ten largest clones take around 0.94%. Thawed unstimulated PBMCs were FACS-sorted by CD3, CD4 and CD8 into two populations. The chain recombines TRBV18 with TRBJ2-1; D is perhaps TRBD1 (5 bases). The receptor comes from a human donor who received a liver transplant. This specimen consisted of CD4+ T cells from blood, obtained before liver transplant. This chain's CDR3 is CASSPRFQGGSNEQFF. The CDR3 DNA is TGTGCCAGCTCACCTCGATTCCAGGGCGGAAGCAATGAGCAGTTCTTC.